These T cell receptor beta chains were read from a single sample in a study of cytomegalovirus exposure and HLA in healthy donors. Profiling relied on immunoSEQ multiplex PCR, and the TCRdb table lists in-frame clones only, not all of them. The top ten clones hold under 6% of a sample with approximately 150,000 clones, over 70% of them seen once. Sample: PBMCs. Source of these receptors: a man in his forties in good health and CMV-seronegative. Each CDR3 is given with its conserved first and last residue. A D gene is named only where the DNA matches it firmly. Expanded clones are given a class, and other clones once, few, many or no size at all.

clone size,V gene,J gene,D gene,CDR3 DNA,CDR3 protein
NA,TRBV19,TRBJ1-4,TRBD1,TGTGCCAGTAGGGCCGGGACAGCAACTAATGAAAAACTGTTTTTT,CASRAGTATNEKLFF
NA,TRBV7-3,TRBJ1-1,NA,TGTGCCAGCAGCTTCGACACGAACACTGAAGCTTTCTTT,CASSFDTNTEAFF
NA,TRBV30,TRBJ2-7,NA,TGTGCCTGGACCCAGACAGGGAGGCTACTCGACGAGCAGTACTTC,CAWTQTGRLLDEQYF
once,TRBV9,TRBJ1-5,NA,TGTGCCAGCAGCGTAGCTGGGGGGAATCAGCCCCAGCATTTT,CASSVAGGNQPQHF
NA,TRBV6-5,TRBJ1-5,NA,TGTGCCAGCCGACAATCCCAGGGGAATCAGCCCCAGCATTTT,CASRQSQGNQPQHF
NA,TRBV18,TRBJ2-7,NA,TGTGCCAGCTCACCGGCTGAAACCTACGAGCAGTACTTC,CASSPAETYEQYF
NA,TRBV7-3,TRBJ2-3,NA,TGTGCCAGCAGCTTAGGGGGGGCCAGCACAGATACGCAGTATTTT,CASSLGGASTDTQYF
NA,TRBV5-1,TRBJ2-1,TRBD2,TGCGCCAGCAGCTCGAGCGGGGGGAACTACAATGAGCAGTTCTTC,CASSSSGGNYNEQFF
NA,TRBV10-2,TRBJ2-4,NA,TGCGCCAGCAGTGAAGGGCGACAGAGAATAGCCAAAAACATTCAGTACTTC,CASSEGRQRIAKNIQYF
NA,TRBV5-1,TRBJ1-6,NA,TGCGCCAGCAGCTTGGCCAGGGTTTCACCCCTCCACTTT,CASSLARVSPLHF
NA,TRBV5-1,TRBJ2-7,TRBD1,TGCGCCAGCAGCCCAGAGGCCGGACAGGGAGGACGCGAGCAGTACTTC,CASSPEAGQGGREQYF
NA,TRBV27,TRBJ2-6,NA,TGTGCCAGCAGTCCGCGGTGGGGGCTCGACTCTGGGGCCAACGTCCTGACTTTC,CASSPRWGLDSGANVLTF
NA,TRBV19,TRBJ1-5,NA,TGTGCCAGTAGTTTAGCGGGCAATCAGCCCCAGCATTTT,CASSLAGNQPQHF
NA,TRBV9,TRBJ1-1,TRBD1,TGTGCCAGCAGCGTACTCCAGGGGGCGGCTGAAGCTTTCTTT,CASSVLQGAAEAFF
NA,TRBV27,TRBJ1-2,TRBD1,TGTGCCAGCAGCGACCCTGCCGGGACAGGGGCCTATGGCTACACCTTC,CASSDPAGTGAYGYTF
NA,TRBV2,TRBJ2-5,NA,TGTGCCAGCAGCGAAACTAGGGCCCCCCAAGAGACCCAGTACTTC,CASSETRAPQETQYF
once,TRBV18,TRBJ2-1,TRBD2,TGTGCCAGCTCACCACCCGGACTAGCGGGGGGGGACAATGAGCAGTTCTTC,CASSPPGLAGGDNEQFF
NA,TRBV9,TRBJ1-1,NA,TGTGCCAGCAGCGGGGGGGGTAGTAAGGGGAACACTGAAGCTTTCTTT,CASSGGGSKGNTEAFF
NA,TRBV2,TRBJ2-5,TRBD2,TGTGCCAGCAGACGACTAGCGGCCAATATTGTACAAGAGACCCAGTACTTC,CASRRLAANIVQETQYF
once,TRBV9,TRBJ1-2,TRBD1,TGTGCCAGCAGCCGAACGACGTTGACAGGGTCGGATGGCTACACCTTC,CASSRTTLTGSDGYTF
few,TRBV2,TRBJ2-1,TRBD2,TGTGCCAGCAGAGGACTAGCTGGGAATGAGCAGTTCTTC,CASRGLAGNEQFF
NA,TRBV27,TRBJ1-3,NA,TGTGCCAGCAGCCGGGGTTGGTCCTCTGGAAACACCATATATTTT,CASSRGWSSGNTIYF
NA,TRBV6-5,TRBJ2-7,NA,TGTGCCAGCAGTTACGACACTGGCTCCTACGAGCAGTACTTC,CASSYDTGSYEQYF
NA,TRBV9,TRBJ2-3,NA,TGTGCCAGCAGCCCTCATGACAGGATAACAGATACGCAGTATTTT,CASSPHDRITDTQYF
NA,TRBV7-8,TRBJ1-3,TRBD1,TGTGCCAGCAGCTTAGGCAGGGGGTCAGGAAACACCATATATTTT,CASSLGRGSGNTIYF
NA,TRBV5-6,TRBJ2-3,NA,TGTGCCAGCAGCTCGACGACAGATCTCACAGATACGCAGTATTTT,CASSSTTDLTDTQYF
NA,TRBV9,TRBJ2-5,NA,TGTGCCAGCAGCGTAGGGGCGGGGCTCCAAGAGACCCAGTACTTC,CASSVGAGLQETQYF
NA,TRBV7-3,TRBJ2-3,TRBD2,TGTGCCAGCAGCCCTCAGGGGACTAGCGGCACAGATACGCAGTATTTT,CASSPQGTSGTDTQYF
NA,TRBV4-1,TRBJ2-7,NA,TGCGCCAGCAGCCAAGAGGCGGGGCCCGGGGACGAGCAGTACTTC,CASSQEAGPGDEQYF
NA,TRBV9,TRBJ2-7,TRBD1,TGTGCCAGCAGCCATCGGGGACAGGGCTACGAGCAGTACTTC,CASSHRGQGYEQYF
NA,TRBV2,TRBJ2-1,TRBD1,TGTGCCAGCAGCGGACAGGGGCTCAATGAGCAGTTCTTC,CASSGQGLNEQFF
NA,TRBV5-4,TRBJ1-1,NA,TGTGCCAGCAGCCCGGACAGTAGGAACACTGAAGCTTTCTTT,CASSPDSRNTEAFF
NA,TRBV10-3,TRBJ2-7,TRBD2,TGTGCCATCACTAATGAGGGACTACCAGAGCAGTACTTC,CAITNEGLPEQYF
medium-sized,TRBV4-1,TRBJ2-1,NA,TGCGCCAGCAGCCAACCAGGGTACAATGAGCAGTTCTTC,CASSQPGYNEQFF
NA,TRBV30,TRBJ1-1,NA,TGTGCCTGGAGTGAGGCAGGCCACACTGAAGCTTTCTTT,CAWSEAGHTEAFF
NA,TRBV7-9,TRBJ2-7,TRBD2,TGTGCCAGCAGCCCTCCAACTAGCGGGGGGGCCTACGAGCAGTACTTC,CASSPPTSGGAYEQYF
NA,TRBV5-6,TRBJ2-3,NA,TGTGCCAGCAGCTTTGGTGGGGGGGCCTGGGATACGCAGTATTTT,CASSFGGGAWDTQYF
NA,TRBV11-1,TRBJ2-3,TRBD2,TGTGCCAGCAGCTTCCCTCTAGCGGCCACAGATACGCAGTATTTT,CASSFPLAATDTQYF
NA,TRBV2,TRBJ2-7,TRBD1,TGTGCCAGCAGTAGACAGGGTTACGAGCAGTACTTC,CASSRQGYEQYF
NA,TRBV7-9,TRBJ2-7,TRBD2,TGTGCCAGCAGCTCCCACCGTACGGGGGGCGAGCAGTACTTC,CASSSHRTGGEQYF
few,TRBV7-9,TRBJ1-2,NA,TGTGCCAGCAGCTCAACGGACAGCCGAGATGGCTACACCTTC,CASSSTDSRDGYTF
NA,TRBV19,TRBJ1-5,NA,TGTGCCAGTACCTCCAGGGAAGGGAGCAATCAGCCCCAGCATTTT,CASTSREGSNQPQHF
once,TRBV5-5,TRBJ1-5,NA,TGTGCCAGCAGCTTAAGGGGGAATGGGGGCAATCAGCCCCAGCATTTT,CASSLRGNGGNQPQHF
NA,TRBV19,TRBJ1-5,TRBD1,TGTGCCAGTAAGGCCGACAGGGATGCTCAGCCCCAGCATTTT,CASKADRDAQPQHF
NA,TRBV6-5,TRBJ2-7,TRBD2,TGTGCCAGCAGGATAGCGGGGGGGCCCCACGAGCAGTACTTC,CASRIAGGPHEQYF
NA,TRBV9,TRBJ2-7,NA,TGTGCCAGCAGCCCACAAACTATCTCCTACGAGCAGTACTTC,CASSPQTISYEQYF
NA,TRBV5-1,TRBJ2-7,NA,TGCGCCAGCAGCTTGAACGCGGGATACGAGCAGTACTTC,CASSLNAGYEQYF
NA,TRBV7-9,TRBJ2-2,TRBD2,TGTGCCAGCAGCCCCAGCGGGGGGGCCACCGGGGAGCTGTTTTTT,CASSPSGGATGELFF
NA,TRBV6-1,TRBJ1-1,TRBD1,TGTGCCAGCCAGACCACAGGGGGCAAAGTGGCTGAAGCTTTCTTT,CASQTTGGKVAEAFF
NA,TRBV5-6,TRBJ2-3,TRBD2,TGTGCCAGCAGCACGACTAGCGGGGTAGGAGGAGATACGCAGTATTTT,CASSTTSGVGGDTQYF
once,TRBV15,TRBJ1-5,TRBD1,TGTGCCACCAGCAGATCTAGACAGGGGCGAAAGAATCAGCCCCAGCATTTT,CATSRSRQGRKNQPQHF
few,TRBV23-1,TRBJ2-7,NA,TGCGCCAGCAGTCAATCGGTCAGGGCTTCCTACGAGCAGTACTTC,CASSQSVRASYEQYF
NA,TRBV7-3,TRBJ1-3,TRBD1,TGTGCCAGCAGCTTAACAGGGGGCCCTGAAAACACCATATATTTT,CASSLTGGPENTIYF
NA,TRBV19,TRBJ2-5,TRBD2,TGTGCCAGTAGGACCAGTAGCGGGGGGGCAGAGACCCAGTACTTC,CASRTSSGGAETQYF
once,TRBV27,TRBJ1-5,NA,TGTGCCAGCAGTCCCCGACAAACTAGCAATCAGCCCCAGCATTTT,CASSPRQTSNQPQHF
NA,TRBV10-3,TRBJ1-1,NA,TGTGCCATCGGCAAAGCCCAGGAGGGCACTGAAGCTTTCTTT,CAIGKAQEGTEAFF
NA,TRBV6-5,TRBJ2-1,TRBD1,TGTGCCAGCAGTTCCCTTAGAGGGGGCCAAAAGAATGAGCAGTTCTTC,CASSSLRGGQKNEQFF